Listed below are T cell receptor beta chains from one sample, sequenced in a study of T cell changes during pregnancy in multiple sclerosis. Sequencing used immunoSEQ multiplex PCR; TCRdb keeps in-frame clones, though not all of them. The sample lists fewer than 60,000 clones, 85% to 95% occurring once. The starting material was peripheral blood, obtained after pregnancy. The receptor source for this set is a female donor in good health, enrolled as a control in a pregnancy study. Each CDR3 is given with its conserved first and last residue. Each record gives: D gene, J gene, clone size, V gene, CDR3 DNA, CDR3 protein. A D gene is named only where the DNA matches it firmly. Expanded clones are given a class, and other clones once, few, many or no size at all.

>TRBD1|TRBJ1-2|NA|TRBV18
TGTGCCAGCTCACCACCAGAGACAGGGGGTGACGATGGCTACACCTTC
CASSPPETGGDDGYTF
>TRBD1|TRBJ2-7|NA|TRBV5-1
TGCGCCAGCAGCTTGCCCAACAGGGGCGAGCAGTACTTC
CASSLPNRGEQYF
>NA|TRBJ2-7|NA|TRBV6-5
TGTGCCAGCAGCCCACCAGGGCCCTACGAGCAGTACTTC
CASSPPGPYEQYF
>NA|TRBJ2-5|few|TRBV4-3
TGCGCCAGCAGCCAAGTGGCAGGGCGCGGCGAGACCCAGTACTTC
CASSQVAGRGETQYF
>NA|TRBJ1-1|NA|TRBV5-6
TGTGCCAGCAGCCGCGTAGGGAGGGACACTGAAGCTTTCTTT
CASSRVGRDTEAFF
>TRBD2|TRBJ2-1|NA|TRBV9
TGTGCCAGCAGCGTTCAGGGTCGGACTAGCGGGTCCAATGAGCAGTTCTTC
CASSVQGRTSGSNEQFF
>TRBD1|TRBJ1-3|NA|TRBV11-2
TGTGCCAGCAGCTCGGACAGGGGCTCCACCTCTGGAAACACCATATATTTT
CASSSDRGSTSGNTIYF
>NA|TRBJ1-1|NA|TRBV5-1
TGCGCCAGCAGCTACGGGACAGAAGCTTTCTTT
CASSYGTEAFF
>TRBD1|TRBJ2-7|NA|TRBV5-4
TGTGCCAGTAGCCCGACAGGGGGTTTACACGAGCAGTACTTC
CASSPTGGLHEQYF
>TRBD2|TRBJ2-3|NA|TRBV7-2
TGTGCCAGCAGCCTAGCGGGCCAAACAGATACGCAGTATTTT
CASSLAGQTDTQYF
>NA|TRBJ2-7|NA|TRBV2
TGTGCCAGCAGTGCCTCCGGGACAAGCGCATACGAGCAGTACTTC
CASSASGTSAYEQYF